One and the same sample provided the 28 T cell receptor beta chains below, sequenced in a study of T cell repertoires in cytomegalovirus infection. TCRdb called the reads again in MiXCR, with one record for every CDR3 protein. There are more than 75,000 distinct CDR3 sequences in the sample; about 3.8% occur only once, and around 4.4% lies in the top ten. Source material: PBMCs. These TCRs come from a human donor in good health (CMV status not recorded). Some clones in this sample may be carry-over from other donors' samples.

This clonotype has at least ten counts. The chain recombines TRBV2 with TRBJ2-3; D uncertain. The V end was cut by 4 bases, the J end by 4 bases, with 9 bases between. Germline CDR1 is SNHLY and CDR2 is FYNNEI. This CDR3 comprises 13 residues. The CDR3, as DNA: TGTGCCAGCAGTGTTAGGCCCGCAGATACGCAGTATTTT. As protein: CASSVRPADTQYF.

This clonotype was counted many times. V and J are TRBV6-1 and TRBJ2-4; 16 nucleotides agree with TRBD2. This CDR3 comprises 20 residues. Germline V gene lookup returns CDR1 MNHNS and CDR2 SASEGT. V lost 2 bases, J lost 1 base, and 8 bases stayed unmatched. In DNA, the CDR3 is TGTGCCAGCAGTGAAATCGGGACTAGCGGGGGGGTCGGGGCCAAAAACATTCAGTACTTC. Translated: CASSEIGTSGGVGAKNIQYF.

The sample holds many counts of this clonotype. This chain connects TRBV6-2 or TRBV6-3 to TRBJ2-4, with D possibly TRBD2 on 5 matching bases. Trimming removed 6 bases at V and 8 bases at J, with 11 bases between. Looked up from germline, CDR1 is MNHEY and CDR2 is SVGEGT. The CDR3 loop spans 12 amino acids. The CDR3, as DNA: TGTGCCAGCAGGGGCGTGGGAGACATTCAGTACTTC. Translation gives CASRGVGDIQYF.

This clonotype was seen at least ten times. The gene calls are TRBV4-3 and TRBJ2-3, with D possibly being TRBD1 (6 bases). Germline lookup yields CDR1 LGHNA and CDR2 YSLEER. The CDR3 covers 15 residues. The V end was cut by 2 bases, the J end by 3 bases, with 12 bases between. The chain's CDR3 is CASSQLTGNTDTQYF. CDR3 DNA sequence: TGCGCCAGCAGCCAATTAACAGGGAATACAGATACGCAGTATTTT.

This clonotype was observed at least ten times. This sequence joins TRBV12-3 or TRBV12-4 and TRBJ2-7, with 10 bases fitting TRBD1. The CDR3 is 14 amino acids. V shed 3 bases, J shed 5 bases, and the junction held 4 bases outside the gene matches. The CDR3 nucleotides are TGTGCCAGCAGTTTCGACAGGGGGCGCGACGAGCAGTACTTC. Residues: CASSFDRGRDEQYF.

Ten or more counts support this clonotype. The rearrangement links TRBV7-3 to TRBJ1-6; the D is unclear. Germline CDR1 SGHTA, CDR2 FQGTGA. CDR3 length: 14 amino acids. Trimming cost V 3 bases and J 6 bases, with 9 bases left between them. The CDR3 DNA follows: TGTGCCAGCAGCTTGACGATTTTTAATTCACCCCTCCACTTT. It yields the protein CASSLTIFNSPLHF.

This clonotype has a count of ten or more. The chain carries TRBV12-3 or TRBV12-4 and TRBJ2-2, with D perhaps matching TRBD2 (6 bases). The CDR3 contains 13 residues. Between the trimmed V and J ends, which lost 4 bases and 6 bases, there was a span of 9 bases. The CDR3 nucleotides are TGTGCCAGCAGTTCGGGGGTGGCCGGGGAGCTGTTTTTT. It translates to CASSSGVAGELFF.

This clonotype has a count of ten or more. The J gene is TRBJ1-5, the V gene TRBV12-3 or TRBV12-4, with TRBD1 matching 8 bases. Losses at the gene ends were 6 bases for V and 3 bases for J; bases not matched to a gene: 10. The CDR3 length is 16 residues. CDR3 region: CASRERTGLVNQPQHF. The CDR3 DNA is TGTGCCAGCAGGGAGAGGACAGGGCTGGTCAATCAGCCCCAGCATTTT.

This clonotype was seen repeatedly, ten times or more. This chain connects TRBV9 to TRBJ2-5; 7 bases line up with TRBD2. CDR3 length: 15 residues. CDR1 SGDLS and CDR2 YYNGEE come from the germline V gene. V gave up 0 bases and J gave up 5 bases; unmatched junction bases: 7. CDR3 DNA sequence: TGTGCCAGCAGCGTAGAAAGCGGGGAGGGGGAGACCCAGTACTTC. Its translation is CASSVESGEGETQYF. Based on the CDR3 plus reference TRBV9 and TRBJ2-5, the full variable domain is DSGVTQTPKHLITATGQRVTLRCSPRSGDLSVYWYQQSLDQGLQFLIQYYNGEERAKGNILERFSAQQFPDLHSELNLSSLELGDSALYFCASSVESGEGETQYFGPGTRLLVL.

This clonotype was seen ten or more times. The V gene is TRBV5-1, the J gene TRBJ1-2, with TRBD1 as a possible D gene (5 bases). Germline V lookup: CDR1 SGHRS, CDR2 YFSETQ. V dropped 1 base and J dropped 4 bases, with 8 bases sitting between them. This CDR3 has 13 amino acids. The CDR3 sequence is CASSLTDSYGYTF. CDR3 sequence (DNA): TGCGCCAGCAGCTTGACAGACAGCTATGGCTACACCTTC.

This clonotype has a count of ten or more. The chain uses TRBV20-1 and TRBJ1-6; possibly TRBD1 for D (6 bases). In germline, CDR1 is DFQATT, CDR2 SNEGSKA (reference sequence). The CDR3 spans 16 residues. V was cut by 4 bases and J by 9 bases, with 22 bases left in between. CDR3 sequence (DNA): TGCAGTGCTACCCACCTCTCCGGGACAATGGGTTCACCCCTCCACTTT. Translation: CSATHLSGTMGSPLHF.

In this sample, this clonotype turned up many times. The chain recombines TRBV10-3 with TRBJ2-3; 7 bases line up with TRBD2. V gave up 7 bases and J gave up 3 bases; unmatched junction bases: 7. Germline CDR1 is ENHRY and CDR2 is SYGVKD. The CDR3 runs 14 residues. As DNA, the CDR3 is TGTGCCATCACTCCCCGGGGGGAGACAGATACGCAGTATTTT. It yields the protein CAITPRGETDTQYF.

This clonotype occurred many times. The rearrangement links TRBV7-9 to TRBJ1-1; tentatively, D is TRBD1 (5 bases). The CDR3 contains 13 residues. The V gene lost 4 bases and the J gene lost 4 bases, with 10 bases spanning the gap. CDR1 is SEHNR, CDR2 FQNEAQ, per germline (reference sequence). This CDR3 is CASSWDASTEAFF. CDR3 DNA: TGTGCCAGCAGCTGGGACGCCAGCACTGAAGCTTTCTTT. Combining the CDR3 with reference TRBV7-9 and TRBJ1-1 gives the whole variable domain DTGVSQNPRHKITKRGQNVTFRCDPISEHNRLYWYRQTLGQGPEFLTYFQNEAQLEKSRLLSDRFSAERPKGSFSTLEIQRTEQGDSAMYLCASSWDASTEAFFGQGTRLTVV.

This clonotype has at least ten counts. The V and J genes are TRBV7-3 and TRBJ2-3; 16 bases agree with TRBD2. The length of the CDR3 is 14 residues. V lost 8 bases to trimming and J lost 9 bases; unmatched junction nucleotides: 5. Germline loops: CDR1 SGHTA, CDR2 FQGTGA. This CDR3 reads CASGTSGGAGTQYF. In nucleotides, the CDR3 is TGTGCCAGCGGGACTAGCGGGGGGGCAGGGACGCAGTATTTT.

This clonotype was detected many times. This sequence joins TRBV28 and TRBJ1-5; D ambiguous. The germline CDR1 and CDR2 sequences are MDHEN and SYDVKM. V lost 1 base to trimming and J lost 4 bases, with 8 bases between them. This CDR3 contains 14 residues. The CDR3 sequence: CASSLYGENQPQHF. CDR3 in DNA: TGTGCCAGCAGTTTATACGGCGAGAATCAGCCCCAGCATTTT.

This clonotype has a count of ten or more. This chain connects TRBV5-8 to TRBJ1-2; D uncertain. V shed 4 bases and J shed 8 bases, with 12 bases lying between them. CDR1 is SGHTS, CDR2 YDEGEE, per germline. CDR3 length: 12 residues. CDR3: CASSQRQGGYTF. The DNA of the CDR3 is TGTGCCAGCAGCCAGAGACAAGGCGGCTACACCTTC.

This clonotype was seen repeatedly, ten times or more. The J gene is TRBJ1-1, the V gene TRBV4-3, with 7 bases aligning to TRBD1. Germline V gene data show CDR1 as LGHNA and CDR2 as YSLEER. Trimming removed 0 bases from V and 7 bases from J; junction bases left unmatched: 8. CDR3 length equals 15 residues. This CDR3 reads CASSQDLGTALEAFF. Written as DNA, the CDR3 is TGCGCCAGCAGCCAAGATCTGGGGACAGCGCTTGAAGCTTTCTTT.

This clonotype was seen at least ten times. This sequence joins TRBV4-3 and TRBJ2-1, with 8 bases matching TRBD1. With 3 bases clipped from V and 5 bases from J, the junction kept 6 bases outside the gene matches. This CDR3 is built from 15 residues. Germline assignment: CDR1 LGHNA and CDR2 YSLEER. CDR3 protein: CASSQTDRENNEQFF. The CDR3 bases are TGCGCCAGCAGCCAGACGGACAGGGAAAACAATGAGCAGTTCTTC.

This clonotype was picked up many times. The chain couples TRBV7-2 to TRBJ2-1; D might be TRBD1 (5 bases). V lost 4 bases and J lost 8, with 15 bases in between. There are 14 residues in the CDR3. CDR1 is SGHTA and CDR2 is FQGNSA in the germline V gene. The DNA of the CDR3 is TGTGCCAGCAGCTCTACCCCAGGGTTCGATGAGCAGTTCTTC. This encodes CASSSTPGFDEQFF.

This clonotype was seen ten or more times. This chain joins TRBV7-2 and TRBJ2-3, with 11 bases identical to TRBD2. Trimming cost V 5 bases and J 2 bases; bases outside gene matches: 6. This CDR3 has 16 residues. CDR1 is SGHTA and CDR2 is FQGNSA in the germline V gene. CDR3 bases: TGTGCCAGCAGCGGACCTAGCGGGGGGATCACAGATACGCAGTATTTT. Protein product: CASSGPSGGITDTQYF.

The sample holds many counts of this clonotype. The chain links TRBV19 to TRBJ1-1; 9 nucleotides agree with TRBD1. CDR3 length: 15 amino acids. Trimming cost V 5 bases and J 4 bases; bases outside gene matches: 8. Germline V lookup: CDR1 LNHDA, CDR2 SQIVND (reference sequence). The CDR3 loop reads CASSLPGTGPTEAFF. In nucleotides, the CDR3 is TGTGCCAGTAGTCTACCCGGGACAGGGCCCACTGAAGCTTTCTTT. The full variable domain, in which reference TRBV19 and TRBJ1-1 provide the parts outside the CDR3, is DGGITQSPKYLFRKEGQNVTLSCEQNLNHDAMYWYRQDPGQGLRLIYYSQIVNDFQKGDIAEGYSVSREKKESFPLTVTSAQKNPTAFYLCASSLPGTGPTEAFFGQGTRLTVV.

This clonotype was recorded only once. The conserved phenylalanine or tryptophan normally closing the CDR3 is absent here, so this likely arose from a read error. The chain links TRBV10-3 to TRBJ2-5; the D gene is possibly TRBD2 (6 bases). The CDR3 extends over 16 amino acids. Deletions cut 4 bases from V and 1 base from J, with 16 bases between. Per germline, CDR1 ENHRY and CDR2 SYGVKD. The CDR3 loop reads CAISGASVGAQETQYV. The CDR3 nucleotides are TGTGCCATCAGTGGGGCTAGCGTGGGAGCCCAAGAGACCCAGTACGTC.

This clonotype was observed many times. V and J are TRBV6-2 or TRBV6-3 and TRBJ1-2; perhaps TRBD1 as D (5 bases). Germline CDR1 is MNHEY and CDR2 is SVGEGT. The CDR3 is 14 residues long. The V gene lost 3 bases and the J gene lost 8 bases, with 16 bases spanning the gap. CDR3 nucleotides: TGTGCCAGCAGTTATAGGGACGCAGGGAGAGGCTACACCTTC. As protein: CASSYRDAGRGYTF.

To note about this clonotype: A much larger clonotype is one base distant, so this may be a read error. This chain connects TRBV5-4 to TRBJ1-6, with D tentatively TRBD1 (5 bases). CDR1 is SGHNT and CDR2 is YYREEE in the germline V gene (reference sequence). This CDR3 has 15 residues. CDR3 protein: CASSPTGSYNSPFHF. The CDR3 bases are TGTGCCAGCAGCCCCACAGGCTCCTATAATTCACCCTTCCACTTT.

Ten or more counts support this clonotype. This CDR3 reads CASRGSIYEQYF. In DNA form, the CDR3 reads TGTGCCAGCAGGGGATCCATATACGAGCAGTACTTC. The rearrangement uses TRBV27 and TRBJ2-7; D is uncertain. The CDR3 spans 12 residues. Per the germline V gene, CDR1 is MNHEY and CDR2 is SMNVEV (reference sequence). Deletions cut 6 bases from V and 4 bases from J, with 10 bases between.

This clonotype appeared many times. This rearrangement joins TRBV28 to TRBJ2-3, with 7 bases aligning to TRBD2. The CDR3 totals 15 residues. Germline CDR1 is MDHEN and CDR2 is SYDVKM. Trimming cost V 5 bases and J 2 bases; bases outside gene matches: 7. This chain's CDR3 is CASSPGGGTTDTQYF. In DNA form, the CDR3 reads TGTGCCAGCAGTCCTGGCGGGGGAACCACAGATACGCAGTATTTT.

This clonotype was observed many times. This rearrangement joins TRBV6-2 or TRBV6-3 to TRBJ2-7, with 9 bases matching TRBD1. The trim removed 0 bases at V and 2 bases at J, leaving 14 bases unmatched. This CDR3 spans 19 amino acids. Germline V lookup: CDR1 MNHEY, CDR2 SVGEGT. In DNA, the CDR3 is TGTGCCAGCAGTTACTCGGTCGGACAGGGGCCATCTCAAGCCTACGAGCAGTACTTC. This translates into CASSYSVGQGPSQAYEQYF.

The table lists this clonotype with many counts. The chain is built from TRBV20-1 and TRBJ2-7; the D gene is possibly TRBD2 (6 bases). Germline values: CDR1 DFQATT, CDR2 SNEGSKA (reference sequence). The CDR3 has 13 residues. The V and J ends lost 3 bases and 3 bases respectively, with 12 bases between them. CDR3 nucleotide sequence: TGCAGTGCTAGTGGCGGGGTAATCTACGAGCAGTACTTC. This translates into CSASGGVIYEQYF.